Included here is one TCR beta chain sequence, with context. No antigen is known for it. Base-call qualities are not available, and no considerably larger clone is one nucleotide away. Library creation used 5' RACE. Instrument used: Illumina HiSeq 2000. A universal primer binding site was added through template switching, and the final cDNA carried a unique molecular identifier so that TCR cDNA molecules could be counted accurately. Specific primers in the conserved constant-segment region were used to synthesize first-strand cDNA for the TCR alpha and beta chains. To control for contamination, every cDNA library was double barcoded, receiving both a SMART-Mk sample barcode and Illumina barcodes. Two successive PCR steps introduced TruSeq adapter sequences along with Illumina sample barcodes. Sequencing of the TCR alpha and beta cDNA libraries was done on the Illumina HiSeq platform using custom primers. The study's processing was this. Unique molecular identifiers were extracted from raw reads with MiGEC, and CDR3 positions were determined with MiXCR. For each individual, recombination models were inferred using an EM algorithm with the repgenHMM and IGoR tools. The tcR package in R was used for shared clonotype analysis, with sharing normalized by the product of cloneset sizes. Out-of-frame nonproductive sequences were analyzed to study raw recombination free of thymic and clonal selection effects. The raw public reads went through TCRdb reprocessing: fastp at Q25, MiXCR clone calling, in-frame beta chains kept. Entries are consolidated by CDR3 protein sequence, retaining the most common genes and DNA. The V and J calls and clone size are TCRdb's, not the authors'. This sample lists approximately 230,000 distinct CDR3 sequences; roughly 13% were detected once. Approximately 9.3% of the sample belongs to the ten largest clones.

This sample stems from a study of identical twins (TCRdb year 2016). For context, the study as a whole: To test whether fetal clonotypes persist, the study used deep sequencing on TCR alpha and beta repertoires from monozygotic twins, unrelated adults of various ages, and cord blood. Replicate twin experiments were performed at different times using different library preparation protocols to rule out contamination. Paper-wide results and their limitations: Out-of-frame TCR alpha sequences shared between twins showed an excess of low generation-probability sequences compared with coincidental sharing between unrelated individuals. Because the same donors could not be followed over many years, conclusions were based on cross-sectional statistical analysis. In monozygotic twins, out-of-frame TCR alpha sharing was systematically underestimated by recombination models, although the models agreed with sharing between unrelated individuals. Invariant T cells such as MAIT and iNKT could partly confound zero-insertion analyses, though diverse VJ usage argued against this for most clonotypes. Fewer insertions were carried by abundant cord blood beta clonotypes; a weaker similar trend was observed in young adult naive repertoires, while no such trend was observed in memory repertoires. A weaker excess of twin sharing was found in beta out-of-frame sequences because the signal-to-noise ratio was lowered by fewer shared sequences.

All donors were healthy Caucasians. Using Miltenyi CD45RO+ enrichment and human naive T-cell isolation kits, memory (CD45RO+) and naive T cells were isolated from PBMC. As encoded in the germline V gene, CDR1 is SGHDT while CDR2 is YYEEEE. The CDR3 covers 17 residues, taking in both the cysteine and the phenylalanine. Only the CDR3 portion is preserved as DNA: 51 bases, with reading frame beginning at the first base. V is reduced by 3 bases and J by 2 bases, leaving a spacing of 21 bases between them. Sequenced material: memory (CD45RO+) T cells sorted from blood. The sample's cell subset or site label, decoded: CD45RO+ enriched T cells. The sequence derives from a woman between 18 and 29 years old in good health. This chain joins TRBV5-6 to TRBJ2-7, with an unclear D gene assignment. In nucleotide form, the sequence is TGTGCCAGCAGCTCCGGTCCCCTCGGGCGGATAGCCTACGAGCAGTACTTC. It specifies CASSSGPLGRIAYEQYF.